These T cell receptor beta chains were read from a single sample in a study of cytomegalovirus exposure and HLA in healthy donors. Profiled with immunoSEQ multiplex PCR; TCRdb holds only in-frame clones, not every one. The profile covers 100,000 to 150,000 clones, with about 10% appearing a single time and roughly 4.6% taken by the ten largest. The sample consisted of PBMCs. The source of these receptors is a woman between 18 and 29 years old in good health and CMV-seropositive. CDR3s include the opening cysteine and the closing phenylalanine or tryptophan. D genes are given only for firm matches. A row's size may be missing; if present it is once, few, many or a size class.

v_call: TRBV19
clone_size: few
j_call: TRBJ1-2
d_call: .
cdr3_nt: TGTGCCAGTAGACAGGGTGGTGACAGAGACTACACCTTC
cdr3_aa: CASRQGGDRDYTF

v_call: TRBV7-3
clone_size: .
j_call: TRBJ2-1
d_call: .
cdr3_nt: TGTGCCAGCAGTAAGAACACCTACAATGAGCAGTTCTTC
cdr3_aa: CASSKNTYNEQFF

v_call: TRBV13
clone_size: few
j_call: TRBJ2-1
d_call: .
cdr3_nt: TGTGCCAGCAGCTTAGCTACCGTGAATGAGCAGTTCTTC
cdr3_aa: CASSLATVNEQFF

v_call: TRBV15
clone_size: .
j_call: TRBJ1-1
d_call: .
cdr3_nt: TGTGCCACCAGCAGAGGGCGGGCCCAGAACACTGAAGCTTTCTTT
cdr3_aa: CATSRGRAQNTEAFF

v_call: TRBV4-2
clone_size: .
j_call: TRBJ2-3
d_call: .
cdr3_nt: TGTGCCAGCAGCCAAGACCCAGGCTACACAGATACGCAGTATTTT
cdr3_aa: CASSQDPGYTDTQYF

v_call: TRBV28
clone_size: .
j_call: TRBJ1-1
d_call: .
cdr3_nt: TGTGCCAGCAGTCCCGGACTGGATAACACTGAAGCTTTCTTT
cdr3_aa: CASSPGLDNTEAFF

v_call: TRBV27
clone_size: few
j_call: TRBJ2-7
d_call: TRBD2
cdr3_nt: TGTGCCAGCAAATTCCGGGACTACTCCTACGAGCAGTACTTC
cdr3_aa: CASKFRDYSYEQYF

v_call: TRBV30
clone_size: .
j_call: TRBJ2-3
d_call: .
cdr3_nt: TGTGCCTGGAGTGTTACCAACACAGATACGCACTATTTT
cdr3_aa: CAWSVTNTDTHYF

v_call: TRBV7-9
clone_size: .
j_call: TRBJ1-3
d_call: .
cdr3_nt: TGTGCCAGCAGCGCTTCTTCCACAGGAAACACCATATATTTT
cdr3_aa: CASSASSTGNTIYF

v_call: TRBV29-1
clone_size: .
j_call: TRBJ2-3
d_call: TRBD1
cdr3_nt: TGCAGCGTTACAAACACAGGGGAGTTTGCCACAGATACGCAGTATTTT
cdr3_aa: CSVTNTGEFATDTQYF

v_call: TRBV7-6
clone_size: few
j_call: TRBJ1-4
d_call: TRBD1
cdr3_nt: TGTGCCAGCAGCTCGACAGGGGGGAATGAAAAACTGTTTTTT
cdr3_aa: CASSSTGGNEKLFF

v_call: TRBV11-1
clone_size: few
j_call: TRBJ2-5
d_call: .
cdr3_nt: TGTGCCAGCAGCCAACTGGGGGAGGCTAGTGAGATGGAGACCCAGTACTTC
cdr3_aa: CASSQLGEASEMETQYF

v_call: TRBV28
clone_size: few
j_call: TRBJ2-3
d_call: TRBD2
cdr3_nt: TGTGCCAGCAGTGTGGGAGGGCCGAGGAATTTT
cdr3_aa: CASSVGGPRNF

v_call: TRBV29-1
clone_size: .
j_call: TRBJ1-5
d_call: .
cdr3_nt: TGCAGCGCCGGAGATAGCAATCAGCCCCAGCATTTT
cdr3_aa: CSAGDSNQPQHF

v_call: TRBV4-2
clone_size: .
j_call: TRBJ1-3
d_call: .
cdr3_nt: TGTGCCAGCAGCCAAGAAGGGGCCTTCTCTGGAAACACCATATATTTT
cdr3_aa: CASSQEGAFSGNTIYF

v_call: TRBV9
clone_size: many
j_call: TRBJ2-1
d_call: TRBD2
cdr3_nt: TGTGCCAGCAGCGTCCGCCCCCTACTAGCGGGCCCCGGTGAGCAGTTCTTC
cdr3_aa: CASSVRPLLAGPGEQFF

v_call: TRBV29-1
clone_size: .
j_call: TRBJ2-1
d_call: TRBD2
cdr3_nt: TGCAGCGTTGGAGGTGGGGGACTATACAATGAGCAGTTCTTC
cdr3_aa: CSVGGGGLYNEQFF

v_call: TRBV6-5
clone_size: .
j_call: TRBJ2-2
d_call: .
cdr3_nt: TGTGCCAGCAACAGACTCCAGGGGAACACCGGGGAGCTGTTTTTT
cdr3_aa: CASNRLQGNTGELFF

v_call: TRBV5-1
clone_size: .
j_call: TRBJ2-1
d_call: .
cdr3_nt: TGCGCCAGCAGCTTGGGACTAGGGCGCCATGAGCAGTTCTTC
cdr3_aa: CASSLGLGRHEQFF

v_call: TRBV5-6
clone_size: .
j_call: TRBJ2-7
d_call: .
cdr3_nt: TGTGCCAGCAGCCCGACAGTCTCCTACGAGCAGTACTTC
cdr3_aa: CASSPTVSYEQYF

v_call: TRBV14
clone_size: once
j_call: TRBJ1-4
d_call: .
cdr3_nt: TGTGCCAGCAGCCTCCAGACTGCAACTAATGAAAAACTGTTTTTT
cdr3_aa: CASSLQTATNEKLFF

v_call: TRBV18
clone_size: few
j_call: TRBJ2-2
d_call: .
cdr3_nt: TGTGCCAGCTCACCACTTTCAGGGGTAGGATCCACCGGGGAGCTGTTTTTT
cdr3_aa: CASSPLSGVGSTGELFF

v_call: TRBV19
clone_size: few
j_call: TRBJ2-2
d_call: TRBD1
cdr3_nt: TGTGCCAGTAGTATAATCGACAGGGACGGCGGGGAGCTGTTTTTT
cdr3_aa: CASSIIDRDGGELFF

v_call: TRBV5-1
clone_size: few
j_call: TRBJ1-1
d_call: .
cdr3_nt: TGCGCCAGCAGCTTGGAGGGGGATGAAGCTTTCTTT
cdr3_aa: CASSLEGDEAFF

v_call: TRBV9
clone_size: .
j_call: TRBJ1-5
d_call: .
cdr3_nt: TGTGCCAGCAGCGTTCCATCTACTTGGGGAGGCCAGCCCCAGCATTTT
cdr3_aa: CASSVPSTWGGQPQHF

v_call: TRBV9
clone_size: .
j_call: TRBJ1-1
d_call: .
cdr3_nt: TGTGCCAGCAGCGTAGGACGAGGGAAAAACACTGAAGCTTTCTTT
cdr3_aa: CASSVGRGKNTEAFF

v_call: TRBV21-1
clone_size: few
j_call: TRBJ1-1
d_call: .
cdr3_nt: TGTGCCAGCAGCACCCAGGGGAGCCGGGCTTTCTTT
cdr3_aa: CASSTQGSRAFF

v_call: TRBV19
clone_size: .
j_call: TRBJ2-1
d_call: TRBD2
cdr3_nt: TGTGCCAGTAGATCCCCGGTTAGCGGGAGGGCCTACAATGAGCAGTTCTTC
cdr3_aa: CASRSPVSGRAYNEQFF

v_call: TRBV6-6
clone_size: few
j_call: TRBJ1-1
d_call: .
cdr3_nt: TGTGCCAGCGGACCTGACGGGGGGTGGACTGAAGCTTTCTTT
cdr3_aa: CASGPDGGWTEAFF